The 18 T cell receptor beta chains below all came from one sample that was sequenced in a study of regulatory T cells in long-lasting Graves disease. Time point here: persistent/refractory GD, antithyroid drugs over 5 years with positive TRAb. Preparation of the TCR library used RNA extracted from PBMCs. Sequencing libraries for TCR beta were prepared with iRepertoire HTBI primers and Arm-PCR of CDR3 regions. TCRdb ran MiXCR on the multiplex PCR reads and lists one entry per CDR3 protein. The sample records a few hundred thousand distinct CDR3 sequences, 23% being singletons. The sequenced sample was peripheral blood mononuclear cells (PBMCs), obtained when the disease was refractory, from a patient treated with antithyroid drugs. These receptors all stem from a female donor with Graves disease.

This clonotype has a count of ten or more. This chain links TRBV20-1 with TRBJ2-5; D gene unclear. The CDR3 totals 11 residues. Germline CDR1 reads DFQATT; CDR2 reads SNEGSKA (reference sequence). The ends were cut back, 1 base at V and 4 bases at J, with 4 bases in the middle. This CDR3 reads CSARGIETQYF. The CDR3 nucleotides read TGCAGTGCTAGAGGGATAGAGACCCAGTACTTC.

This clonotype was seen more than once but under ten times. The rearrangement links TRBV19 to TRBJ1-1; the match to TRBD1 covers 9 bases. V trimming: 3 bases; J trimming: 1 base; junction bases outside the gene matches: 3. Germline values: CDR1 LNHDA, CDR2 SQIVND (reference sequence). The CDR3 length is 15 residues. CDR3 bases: TGTGCCAGTAGTATTACAGGGGGCGCGAACACTGAAGCTTTCTTT. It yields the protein CASSITGGANTEAFF.

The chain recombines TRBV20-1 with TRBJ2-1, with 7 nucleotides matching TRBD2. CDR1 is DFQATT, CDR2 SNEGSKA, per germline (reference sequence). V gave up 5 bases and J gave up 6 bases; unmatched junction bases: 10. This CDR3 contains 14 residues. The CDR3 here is CSAQTSPIANEQFF. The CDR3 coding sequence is TGCAGTGCTCAGACTAGCCCCATAGCCAATGAGCAGTTCTTC.

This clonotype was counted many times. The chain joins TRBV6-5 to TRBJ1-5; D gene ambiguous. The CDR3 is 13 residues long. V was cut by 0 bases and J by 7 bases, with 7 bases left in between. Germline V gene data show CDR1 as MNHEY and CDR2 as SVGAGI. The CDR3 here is CASSYSGTQPQHF. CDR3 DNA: TGTGCCAGCAGTTACTCGGGAACCCAGCCCCAGCATTTT.

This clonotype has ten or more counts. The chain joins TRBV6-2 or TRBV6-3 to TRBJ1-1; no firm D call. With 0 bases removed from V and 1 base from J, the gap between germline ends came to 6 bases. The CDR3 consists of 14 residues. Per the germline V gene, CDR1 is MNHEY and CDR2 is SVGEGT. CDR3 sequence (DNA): TGTGCCAGCAGTTACTCGGGGTGGAACACTGAAGCTTTCTTT. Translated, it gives CASSYSGWNTEAFF.

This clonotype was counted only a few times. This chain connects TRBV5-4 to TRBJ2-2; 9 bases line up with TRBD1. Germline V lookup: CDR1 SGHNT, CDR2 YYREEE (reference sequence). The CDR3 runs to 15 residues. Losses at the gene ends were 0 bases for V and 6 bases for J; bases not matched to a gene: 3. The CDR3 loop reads CASSLAQGAAGELFF. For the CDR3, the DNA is TGTGCCAGCAGCTTGGCACAGGGGGCGGCCGGGGAGCTGTTTTTT.

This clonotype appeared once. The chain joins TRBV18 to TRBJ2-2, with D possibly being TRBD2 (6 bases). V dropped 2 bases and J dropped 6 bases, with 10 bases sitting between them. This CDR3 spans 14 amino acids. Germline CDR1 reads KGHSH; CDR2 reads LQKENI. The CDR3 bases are TGTGCCAGCTCACCAGGACTAATATCCGGGGAGCTGTTTTTT. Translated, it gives CASSPGLISGELFF.

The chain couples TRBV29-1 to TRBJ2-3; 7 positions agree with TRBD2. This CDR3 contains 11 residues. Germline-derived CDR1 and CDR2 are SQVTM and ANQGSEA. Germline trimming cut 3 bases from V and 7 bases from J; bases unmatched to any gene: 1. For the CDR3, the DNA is TGCAGCGTTGAGCGGGAGCATACGCAGTATTTT. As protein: CSVEREHTQYF.

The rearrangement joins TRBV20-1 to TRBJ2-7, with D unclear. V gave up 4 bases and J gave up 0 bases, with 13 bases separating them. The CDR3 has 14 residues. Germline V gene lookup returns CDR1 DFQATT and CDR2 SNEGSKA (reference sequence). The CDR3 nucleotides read TGCAGTGCTAACCCTAAGACGTACTCCTACGAGCAGTACTTC. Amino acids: CSANPKTYSYEQYF.

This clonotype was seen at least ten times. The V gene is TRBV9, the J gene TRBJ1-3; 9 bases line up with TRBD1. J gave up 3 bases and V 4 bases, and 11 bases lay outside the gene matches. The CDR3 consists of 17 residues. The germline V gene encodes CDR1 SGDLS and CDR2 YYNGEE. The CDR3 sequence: CASSPRGQGVSGNTIYF. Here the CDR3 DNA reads TGTGCCAGCAGCCCCCGGGGACAGGGCGTCAGTGGAAACACCATATATTTT.

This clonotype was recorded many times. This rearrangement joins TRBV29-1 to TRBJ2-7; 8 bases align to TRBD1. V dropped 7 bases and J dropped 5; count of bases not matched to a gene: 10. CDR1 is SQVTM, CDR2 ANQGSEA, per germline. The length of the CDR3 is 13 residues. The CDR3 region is CSARSGGGDEQYF. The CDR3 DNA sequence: TGCAGCGCACGCTCAGGGGGCGGGGACGAGCAGTACTTC.

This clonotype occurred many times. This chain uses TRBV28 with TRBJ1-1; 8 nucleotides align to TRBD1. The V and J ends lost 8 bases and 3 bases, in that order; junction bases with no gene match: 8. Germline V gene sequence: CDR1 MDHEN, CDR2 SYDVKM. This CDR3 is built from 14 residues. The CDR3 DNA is TGTGCCAGCCGACAGGGGTTCTTGTACACTGAAGCTTTCTTT. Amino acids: CASRQGFLYTEAFF.

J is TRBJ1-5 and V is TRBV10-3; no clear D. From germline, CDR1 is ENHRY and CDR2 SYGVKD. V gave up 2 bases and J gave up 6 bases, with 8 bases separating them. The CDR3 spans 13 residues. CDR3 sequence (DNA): TGTGCCATCAGTGAGGAAGCGGGTCAGCCCCAGCATTTT. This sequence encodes CAISEEAGQPQHF.

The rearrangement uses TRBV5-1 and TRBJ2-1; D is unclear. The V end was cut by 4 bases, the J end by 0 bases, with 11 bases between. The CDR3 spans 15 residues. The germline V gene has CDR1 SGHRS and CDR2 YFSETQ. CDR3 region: CASSPVPSSYNEQFF. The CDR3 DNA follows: TGCGCCAGCAGCCCCGTACCAAGCTCCTACAATGAGCAGTTCTTC.

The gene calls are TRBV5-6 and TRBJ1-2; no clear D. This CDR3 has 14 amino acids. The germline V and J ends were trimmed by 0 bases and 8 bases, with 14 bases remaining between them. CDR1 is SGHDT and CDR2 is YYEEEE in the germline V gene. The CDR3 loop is CASSLDSWGGGYTF. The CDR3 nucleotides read TGTGCCAGCAGCTTGGACTCTTGGGGAGGCGGCTACACCTTC.

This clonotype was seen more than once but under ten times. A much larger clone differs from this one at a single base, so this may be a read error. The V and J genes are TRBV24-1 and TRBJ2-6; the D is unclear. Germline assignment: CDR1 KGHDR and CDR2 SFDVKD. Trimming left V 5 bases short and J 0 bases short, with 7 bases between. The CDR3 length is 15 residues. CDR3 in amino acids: CATSAQSSGANVLTF. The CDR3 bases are TGTGCCACCAGTGCACAGAGCTCTGGGGCCAACGTCCTGACTTTC.

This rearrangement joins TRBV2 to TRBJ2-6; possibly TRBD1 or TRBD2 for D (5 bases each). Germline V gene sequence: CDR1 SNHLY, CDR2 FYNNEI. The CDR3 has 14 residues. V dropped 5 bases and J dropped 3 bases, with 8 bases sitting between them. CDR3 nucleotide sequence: TGTGCCAGCAGTCGGGACGGTGGGGCCAACGTCCTGACTTTC. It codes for CASSRDGGANVLTF. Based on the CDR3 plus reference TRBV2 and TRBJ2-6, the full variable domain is EPEVTQTPSHQVTQMGQEVILRCVPISNHLYFYWYRQILGQKVEFLVSFYNNEISEKSEIFDDQFSVERPDGSNFTLKIRSTKLEDSAMYFCASSRDGGANVLTFGAGSRLTVL.

Here the CDR3 reads CATSRDTGDGAFF. The CDR3 bases are TGTGCCACCAGCAGAGATACAGGGGACGGAGCTTTCTTT. V usage is TRBV15 and J usage is TRBJ1-1; 7 bases map to TRBD1. The V gene's germline CDR1 is LNHNV and CDR2 YYDKDF (reference sequence). V was pared by 0 bases and J by 10 bases, with 5 bases of the junction left unmatched. This CDR3 comprises 13 residues.